A single sample is the source of the 10 T cell receptor beta chains below, sequenced in a study of naive CD8 T cells in extremely preterm neonates. The table came from immunoSEQ multiplex PCR; TCRdb's copy has only in-frame clones and leaves some out. This table holds around 25,000 clones, 88% found once. Study-wide points: Compared with older groups, preterm CDR3s were shorter, with fewer N additions and less trimming.

Extremely preterm births at 23-27 weeks of gestation supplied the samples. For these receptors, no antigen is known. What was sequenced was naive CD8+ T cells from cord blood. Receptors were obtained from a boy who was born preterm.

This clone has only one observation. The V call is TRBV7-2, the J call TRBJ2-7; 10 positions match TRBD1. Germline V gene sequence: CDR1 SGHTA, CDR2 FQGNSA. This CDR3 has 15 residues. V lost 1 base, J lost 3 bases, and 3 bases stayed unmatched. The DNA for the CDR3 is TGTGCCAGCAGCTTAGGGACAGGGGGAGGCTACGAGCAGTACTTC. It specifies CASSLGTGGGYEQYF.

The chain combines TRBV29-1 with TRBJ2-7; D might be TRBD2 (6 bases). The V end lost 4 bases, the J end lost 4 bases, and 8 bases lay between the germline ends. The CDR3 contains 11 residues. Germline-derived CDR1 and CDR2 are SQVTM and ANQGSEA. CDR3 loop: CSVGAGYEQYF. The CDR3 nucleotides read TGCAGCGTTGGGGCGGGGTACGAGCAGTACTTC.

This sequence joins TRBV11-2 and TRBJ2-5; TRBD1 aligns across 8 bases. Germline CDR1 and CDR2: SGHAT and FQNNGV. The CDR3 runs to 14 residues. The J segment lost 1 base and the V segment lost 7 bases, leaving 5 bases of the junction unmatched. The CDR3 nucleotides are TGTGCCAGCAACGTCGGACAGGGCCAAGAGACCCAGTACTTC. This codes for CASNVGQGQETQYF.

The CDR3 sequence is CASGLVRGPGELFF. DNA of the CDR3: TGTGCTAGTGGTTTGGTACGGGGGCCCGGGGAGCTGTTTTTT. The V and J genes are TRBV12-5 and TRBJ2-2, with D perhaps being TRBD1 or TRBD2 (6 bases each). The V and J ends lost 0 bases and 6 bases respectively, with 8 bases between them. Germline V gene sequence: CDR1 LGHNT, CDR2 FRNRAP. The CDR3 loop spans 14 amino acids. Combining the CDR3 with reference TRBV12-5 and TRBJ2-2 gives the whole variable domain DARVTQTPRHKVTEMGQEVTMRCQPILGHNTVFWYRQTMMQGLELLAYFRNRAPLDDSGMPKDRFSAEMPDATLATLKIQPSEPRDSAVYFCASGLVRGPGELFFGEGSRLTVL.

The J gene is TRBJ1-6, the V gene TRBV9; tentative D call: TRBD1 (5 bases). The V and J ends lost 0 bases and 7 bases respectively, with 8 bases between them. There are 14 residues in the CDR3. The germline gives CDR1 SGDLS, CDR2 YYNGEE. The DNA for the CDR3 is TGTGCCAGCAGCGTAGCTGGGGGAAATTCACCCCTCCACTTT. This translates into CASSVAGGNSPLHF.

The rearrangement uses TRBV5-6 and TRBJ1-1, with 11 bases matching TRBD1. Germline CDR1 SGHDT, CDR2 YYEEEE. Unmatched junction bases numbered 2, after V lost 3 bases and J lost 4 bases. The CDR3 has 14 amino acids. CDR3 sequence: CASSYGTGGTEAFF. The CDR3 DNA follows: TGTGCCAGCAGCTACGGGACAGGGGGCACTGAAGCTTTCTTT.

V usage is TRBV9 and J usage is TRBJ2-5, with TRBD2 matching over 8 bases. In germline, CDR1 is SGDLS, CDR2 YYNGEE. The CDR3 runs to 13 residues. V lost 5 bases to trimming and J lost 5 bases; unmatched junction nucleotides: 5. CDR3 DNA sequence: TGTGCCAGCAGTCCTAGCGGGTATGAGACCCAGTACTTC. It specifies CASSPSGYETQYF.

This chain links TRBV27 with TRBJ1-3, with D possibly matching TRBD1 (5 bases). Germline V lookup: CDR1 MNHEY, CDR2 SMNVEV (reference sequence). This CDR3 is built from 14 residues. V shed 2 bases and J shed 0 bases, with 5 bases lying between them. The CDR3 loop reads CASSLGHSGNTIYF. Written as DNA, the CDR3 is TGTGCCAGCAGTTTAGGACACTCTGGAAACACCATATATTTT.

V and J are TRBV4-1 and TRBJ1-4, with TRBD1 as a possible D gene (5 bases). Between the trimmed V and J ends, which lost 0 bases and 3 bases, there was a span of 8 bases. This CDR3 has 15 amino acids. Per germline, CDR1 MGHRA and CDR2 YSYEKL. Written as DNA, the CDR3 is TGCGCCAGCAGCCAAGAGGGGGGGGCTAATGAAAAACTGTTTTTT. This translates into CASSQEGGANEKLFF.

The rearrangement uses TRBV29-1 and TRBJ1-1, with D perhaps TRBD1 (6 bases). The germline gives CDR1 SQVTM, CDR2 ANQGSEA. The CDR3 has 12 residues. Between the trimmed V and J ends, which lost 2 bases and 4 bases, there was a span of 8 bases. The DNA of the CDR3 is TGCAGCGTTGAAAGGGGGGGCACTGAAGCTTTCTTT. Translated: CSVERGGTEAFF.